Listed below are T cell receptor beta chains from one sample, sequenced in a study of cytomegalovirus exposure and HLA in healthy donors. Method: immunoSEQ multiplex PCR; TCRdb's copy keeps in-frame clones and lacks some. This table holds some 180,000 clones, more than 60% found once. The material sequenced was PBMCs. These TCRs come from a man between 18 and 29 years old in good health and CMV-seronegative. Both conserved end residues are part of each CDR3. A D gene is named only where the DNA matches it firmly. Not all rows give a size; the values are once, few, many and, for expanded clones, a class.

clone_size j_call d_call v_call cdr3_nt cdr3_aa
. TRBJ1-1 . TRBV13 TGTGCCAGCAGCTTATACGCGTTAAACACTGAAGCTTTCTTT CASSLYALNTEAFF
. TRBJ2-2 . TRBV7-6 TGTGCCAGCAGCTTAAGCGTTGGGTACACGCTCACGAACACCGGGGAGCTGTTTTTT CASSLSVGYTLTNTGELFF
. TRBJ1-6 TRBD1 TRBV7-2 TGTGCCAGCAGCCAACAGGGGACCGGGGGTTCACCCCTCCACTTT CASSQQGTGGSPLHF
. TRBJ2-6 TRBD1 TRBV19 TGTGCCAGTAGTACCCGACAGGGGTCCTCGTGGGCCAACGTCCTGACTTTC CASSTRQGSSWANVLTF
few TRBJ2-1 TRBD2 TRBV7-3 TGTGCCAGCAGCCTAACCAGCGGGGGGCCCCGCGGCAATGAGCAGTTCTTC CASSLTSGGPRGNEQFF
. TRBJ1-4 . TRBV27 TGTGCCAGCAGGCCCTGGGGAGCAACTAATGAAAAACTGTTTTTT CASRPWGATNEKLFF
. TRBJ2-7 . TRBV7-6 TGTGCCAGCAGCTTAGCGAACAGGGCGAGCTCCTACGAGCAGTACTTC CASSLANRASSYEQYF
. TRBJ2-7 . TRBV6-1 TGTGCCAGCAGTGAAATGGGGGGTCGGGGCGACGAGCAGTACTTC CASSEMGGRGDEQYF
once TRBJ1-4 . TRBV5-6 TGTGCCAGCAGCTTGGCCGCAGGTTTGGAAAAACTGTTTTTT CASSLAAGLEKLFF
. TRBJ2-3 . TRBV27 TGTGCCACCTCGGGGGGCACAGATACGCAGTATTTT CATSGGTDTQYF
. TRBJ1-1 . TRBV5-4 TGTGCCAGCAGCAGGACAGAAACCAACACTGAAGCTTTCTTT CASSRTETNTEAFF
. TRBJ2-3 TRBD2 TRBV29-1 TGCAGCGTCGGGGGGAGGAAAACTAGCACAGATACGCAGTATTTT CSVGGRKTSTDTQYF
. TRBJ1-2 . TRBV29-1 TGCAGCGTTGAAGATCAGAGATGGGGACACCCGAACTATGGCTACACCTTC CSVEDQRWGHPNYGYTF
once TRBJ1-1 TRBD1 TRBV29-1 TGCAGCGCAGACCACAGGGGAAGGGGTTCGGAAGCTTTCTTT CSADHRGRGSEAFF
. TRBJ1-6 . TRBV9 TGTGCCAGCGGCAGGGATTCGGGTAATTCACCCCTCCACTTT CASGRDSGNSPLHF